Many counts were recorded for the clone carrying this TCR beta chain. These data come from a study of CD8+ T cells in alopecia areata. Treatment defined: oral pan-JAK inhibitor, 5-10 mg twice daily. Once RNA had been extracted, it was reverse transcribed into cDNA to act as the sequencing template. Clones were read by immunoSEQ multiplex PCR, and TCRdb kept only the in-frame ones, dropping some. This sample has around 270,000 clones, with roughly 64% found just once. The CDR3 loop spans 13 amino acids. J gave up 6 bases and V 3 bases, and 5 bases lay outside the gene matches. Germline V gene sequence: CDR1 LGHNA, CDR2 YSLEER.

The V call is TRBV4-3, the J call TRBJ2-7; 7 bases are a match to TRBD1. The TCR comes from a human donor with alopecia areata. Sequences were derived from CD4+ T cells sorted from blood, sampled at week 24, from a patient treated with tofacitinib. CDR3 protein: CASSHGNRGEQYF. The DNA of the CDR3 is TGCGCCAGCAGCCATGGTAACAGGGGCGAGCAGTACTTC.